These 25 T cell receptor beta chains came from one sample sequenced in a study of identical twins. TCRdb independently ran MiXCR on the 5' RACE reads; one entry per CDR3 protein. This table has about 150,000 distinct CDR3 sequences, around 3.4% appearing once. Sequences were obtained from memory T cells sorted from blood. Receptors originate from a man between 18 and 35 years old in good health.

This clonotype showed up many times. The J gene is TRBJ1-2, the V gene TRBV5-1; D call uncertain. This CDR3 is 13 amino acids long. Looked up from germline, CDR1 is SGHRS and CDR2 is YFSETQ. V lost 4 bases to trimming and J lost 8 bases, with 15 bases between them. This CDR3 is CASSPFDTEGYTF. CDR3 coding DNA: TGCGCCAGCAGCCCATTCGACACCGAGGGCTACACCTTC.

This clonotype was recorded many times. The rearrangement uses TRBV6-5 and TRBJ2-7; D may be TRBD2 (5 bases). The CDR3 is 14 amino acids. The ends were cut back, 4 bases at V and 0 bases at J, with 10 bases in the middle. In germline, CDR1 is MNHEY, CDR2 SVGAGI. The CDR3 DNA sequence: TGTGCCAGCAGTTTAACTAGTACCTCCTACGAGCAGTACGTC. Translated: CASSLTSTSYEQYV.

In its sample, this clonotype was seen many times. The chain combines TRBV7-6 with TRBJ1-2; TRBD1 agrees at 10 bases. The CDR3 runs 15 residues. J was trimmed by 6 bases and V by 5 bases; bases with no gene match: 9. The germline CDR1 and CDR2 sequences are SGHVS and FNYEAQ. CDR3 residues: CASSRNPGTGDGYTF. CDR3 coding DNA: TGTGCCAGCAGCCGAAATCCCGGGACAGGGGATGGCTACACCTTC. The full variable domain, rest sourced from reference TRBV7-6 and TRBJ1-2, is GAGVSQSPRYKVTKRGQDVALRCDPISGHVSLYWYRQALGQGPEFLTYFNYEAQQDKSGLPNDRFSAERPEGSISTLTIQRTEQRDSAMYRCASSRNPGTGDGYTFGSGTRLTVV.

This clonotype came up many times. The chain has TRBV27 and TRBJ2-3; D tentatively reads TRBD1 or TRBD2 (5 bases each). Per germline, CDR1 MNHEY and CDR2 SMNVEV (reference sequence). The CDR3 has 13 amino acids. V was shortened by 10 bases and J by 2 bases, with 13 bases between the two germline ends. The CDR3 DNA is TGTGCCAACAGGTGGGGGATCACAGATACGCAGTATTTT. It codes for CANRWGITDTQYF.

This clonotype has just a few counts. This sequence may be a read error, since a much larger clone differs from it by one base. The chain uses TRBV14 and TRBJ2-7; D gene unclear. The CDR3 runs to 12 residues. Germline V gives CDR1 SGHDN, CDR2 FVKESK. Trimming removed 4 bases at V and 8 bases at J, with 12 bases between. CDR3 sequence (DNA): TGTGCCAGCAGCCGTCCAATTCCCCAGCAGTACTTC. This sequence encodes CASSRPIPQQYF.

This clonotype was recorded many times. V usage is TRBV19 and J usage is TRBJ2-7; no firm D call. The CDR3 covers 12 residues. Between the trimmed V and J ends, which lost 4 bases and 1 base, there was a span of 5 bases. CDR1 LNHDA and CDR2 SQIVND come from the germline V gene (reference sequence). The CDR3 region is CASSKVSYEQYF. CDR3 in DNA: TGTGCCAGTAGTAAGGTATCCTACGAGCAGTACTTC.

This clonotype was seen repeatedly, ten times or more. The CDR3 coding sequence is TGCAGTGCTCCCTATACCTACGAGCAGTACTTC. Residues: CSAPYTYEQYF. The rearrangement joins TRBV20-1 to TRBJ2-7; D remains ambiguous. The V gene's germline CDR1 is DFQATT and CDR2 SNEGSKA (reference sequence). There are 11 residues in the CDR3. The V and J ends lost 5 bases and 2 bases respectively, with 7 bases between them.

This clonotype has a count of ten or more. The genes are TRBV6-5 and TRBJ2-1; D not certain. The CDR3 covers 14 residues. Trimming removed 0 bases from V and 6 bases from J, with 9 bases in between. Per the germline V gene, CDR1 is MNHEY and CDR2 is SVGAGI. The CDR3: CASSYSEHSNEQFF. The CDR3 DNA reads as TGTGCCAGCAGTTACTCGGAACACTCCAATGAGCAGTTCTTC.

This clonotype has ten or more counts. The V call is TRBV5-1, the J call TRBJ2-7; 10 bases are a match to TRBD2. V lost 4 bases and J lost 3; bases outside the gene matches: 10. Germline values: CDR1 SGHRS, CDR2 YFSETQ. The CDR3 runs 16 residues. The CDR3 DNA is TGCGCCAGCAGCCTGACAATTTTAGCGGGAGGCTACGAGCAGTACTTC. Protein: CASSLTILAGGYEQYF.

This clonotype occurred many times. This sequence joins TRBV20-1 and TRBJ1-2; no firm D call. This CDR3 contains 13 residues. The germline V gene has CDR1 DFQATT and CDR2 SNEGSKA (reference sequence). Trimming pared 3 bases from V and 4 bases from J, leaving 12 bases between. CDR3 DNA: TGCAGTGCTAGGCTGGACGTTACCTATGGCTACACCTTC. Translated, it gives CSARLDVTYGYTF.

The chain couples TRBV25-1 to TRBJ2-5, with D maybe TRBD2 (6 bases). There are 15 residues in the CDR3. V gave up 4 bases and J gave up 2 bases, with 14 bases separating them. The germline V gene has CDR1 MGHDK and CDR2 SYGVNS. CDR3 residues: CASSALDGGQETQYF. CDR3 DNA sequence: TGTGCCAGCAGTGCCCTGGATGGGGGGCAAGAGACCCAGTACTTC. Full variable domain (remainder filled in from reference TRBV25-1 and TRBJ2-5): EADIYQTPRYLVIGTGKKITLECSQTMGHDKMYWYQQDPGMELHLIHYSYGVNSTEKGDLSSESTVSRIRTEHFPLTLESARPSHTSQYLCASSALDGGQETQYFGPGTRLLVL.

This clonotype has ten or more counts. Written as DNA, the CDR3 is TGTGCCAGCAGTTTAATGGCTAGCGGGAGCCATGAGCAGTTCTTC. As protein: CASSLMASGSHEQFF. The chain has TRBV27 and TRBJ2-1; the match to TRBD2 covers 10 bases. Trimming at V came to 2 bases and at J to 8 bases, leaving 6 bases not matched to a gene. The CDR3 has 15 amino acids. Germline-derived CDR1 and CDR2 are MNHEY and SMNVEV (reference sequence).

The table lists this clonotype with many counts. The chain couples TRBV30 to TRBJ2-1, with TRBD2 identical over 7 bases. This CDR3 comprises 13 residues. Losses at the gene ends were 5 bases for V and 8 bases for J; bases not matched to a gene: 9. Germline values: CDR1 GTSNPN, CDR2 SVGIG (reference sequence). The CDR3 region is CAWSREMNYEQFF. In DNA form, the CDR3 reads TGTGCCTGGTCGCGGGAGATGAACTATGAGCAGTTCTTC.

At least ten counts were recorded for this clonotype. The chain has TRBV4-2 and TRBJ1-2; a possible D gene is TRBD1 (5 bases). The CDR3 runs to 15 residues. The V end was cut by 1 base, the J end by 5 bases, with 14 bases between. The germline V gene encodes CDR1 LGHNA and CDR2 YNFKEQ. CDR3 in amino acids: CASSQGDGQTYGYTF. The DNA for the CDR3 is TGTGCCAGCAGCCAAGGGGACGGACAAACTTATGGCTACACCTTC.

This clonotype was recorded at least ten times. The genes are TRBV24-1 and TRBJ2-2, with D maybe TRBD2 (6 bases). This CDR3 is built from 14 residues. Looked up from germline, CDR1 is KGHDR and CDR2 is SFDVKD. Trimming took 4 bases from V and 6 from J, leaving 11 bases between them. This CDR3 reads CATSDEGLPGELFF. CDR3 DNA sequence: TGTGCCACCAGTGACGAAGGACTACCCGGGGAGCTGTTTTTT.

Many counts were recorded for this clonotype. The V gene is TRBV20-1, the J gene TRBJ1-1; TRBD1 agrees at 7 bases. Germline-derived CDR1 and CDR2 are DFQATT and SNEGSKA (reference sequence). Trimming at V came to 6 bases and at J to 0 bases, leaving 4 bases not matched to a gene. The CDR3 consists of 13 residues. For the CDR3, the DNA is TGCAGTGCCCCGACAGGGATGAACACTGAAGCTTTCTTT. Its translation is CSAPTGMNTEAFF.

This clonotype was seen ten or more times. CDR3 nucleotides: TGCGCCAGCAGCCTATGGCGTGGGGGTGAGCAGTTCTTC. It codes for CASSLWRGGEQFF. The V call is TRBV4-3, the J call TRBJ2-1; D is perhaps TRBD1 or TRBD2 (5 bases each). The CDR3 runs 13 residues. In germline, CDR1 is LGHNA, CDR2 YSLEER. Trimming took off 4 bases at V and 9 bases at J, with 13 bases between the two ends.

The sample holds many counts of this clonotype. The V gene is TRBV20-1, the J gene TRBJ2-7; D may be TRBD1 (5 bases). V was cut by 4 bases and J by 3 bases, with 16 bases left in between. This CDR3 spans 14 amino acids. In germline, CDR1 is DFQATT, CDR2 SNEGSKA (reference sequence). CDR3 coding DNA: TGCAGTGCTACCTCAGGGTTGGAATACTACGAGCAGTACTTC. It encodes CSATSGLEYYEQYF.

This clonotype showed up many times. The CDR3 DNA is TGCAGTGCTAGGTTGCCCCATGGCTATGGCTACACCTTC. Translating gives CSARLPHGYGYTF. The rearrangement joins TRBV20-1 to TRBJ1-2; D gene ambiguous. The CDR3 loop spans 13 amino acids. Germline lookup yields CDR1 DFQATT and CDR2 SNEGSKA (reference sequence). Between the trimmed V and J ends, which lost 3 bases and 4 bases, there was a span of 12 bases.

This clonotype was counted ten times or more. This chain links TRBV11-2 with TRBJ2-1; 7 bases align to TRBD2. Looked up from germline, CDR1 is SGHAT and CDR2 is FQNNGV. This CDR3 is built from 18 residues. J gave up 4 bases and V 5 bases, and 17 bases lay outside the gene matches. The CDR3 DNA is TGTGCCAGCAGCGGGGGGGTTGGGGTCGGGACCAGATACAATGAGCAGTTCTTC. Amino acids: CASSGGVGVGTRYNEQFF. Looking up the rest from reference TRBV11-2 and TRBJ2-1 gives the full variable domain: EAGVAQSPRYKIIEKRQSVAFWCNPISGHATLYWYQQILGQGPKLLIQFQNNGVVDDSQLPKDRFSAERLKGVDSTLKIQPAKLEDSAVYLCASSGGVGVGTRYNEQFFGPGTRLTVL.

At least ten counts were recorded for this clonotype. The CDR3 DNA sequence: TGCGCCAGCAGCCAAGATTCAGGGGTCGGGGTCTACGAGCAGTACTTC. Its protein product is CASSQDSGVGVYEQYF. The chain uses TRBV4-3 and TRBJ2-7; possible D gene TRBD1, 6 bases. V shed 0 bases and J shed 3 bases, with 15 bases lying between them. The CDR3 sequence is 16 residues long. In germline, CDR1 is LGHNA, CDR2 YSLEER.

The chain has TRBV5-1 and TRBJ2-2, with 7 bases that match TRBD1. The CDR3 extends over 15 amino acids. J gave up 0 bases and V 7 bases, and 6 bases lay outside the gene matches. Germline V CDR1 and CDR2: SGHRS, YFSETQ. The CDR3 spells CASRKGASNTGELFF. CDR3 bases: TGCGCCAGCCGCAAGGGGGCATCGAACACCGGGGAGCTGTTTTTT. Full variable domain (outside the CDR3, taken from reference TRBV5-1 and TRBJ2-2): KAGVTQTPRYLIKTRGQQVTLSCSPISGHRSVSWYQQTPGQGLQFLFEYFSETQRNKGNFPGRFSGRQFSNSRSEMNVSTLELGDSALYLCASRKGASNTGELFFGEGSRLTVL.

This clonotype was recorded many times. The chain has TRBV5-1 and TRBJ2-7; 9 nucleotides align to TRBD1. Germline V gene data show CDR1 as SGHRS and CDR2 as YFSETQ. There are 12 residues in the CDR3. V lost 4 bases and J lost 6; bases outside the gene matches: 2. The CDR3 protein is CASSVDRGEQYF. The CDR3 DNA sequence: TGCGCCAGCAGCGTGGACAGGGGCGAGCAGTACTTC.

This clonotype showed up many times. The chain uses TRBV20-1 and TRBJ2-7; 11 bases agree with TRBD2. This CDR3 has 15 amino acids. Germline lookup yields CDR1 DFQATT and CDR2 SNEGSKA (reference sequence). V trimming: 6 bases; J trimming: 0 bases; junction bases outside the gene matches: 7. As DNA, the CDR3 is TGCAGTGCCCCTCGGACTAGCGGGTTCTCCTACGAGCAGTACTTC. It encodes CSAPRTSGFSYEQYF.

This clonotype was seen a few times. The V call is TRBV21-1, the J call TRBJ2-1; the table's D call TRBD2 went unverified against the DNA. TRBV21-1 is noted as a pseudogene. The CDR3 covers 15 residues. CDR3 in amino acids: CASSELAGAGNEQFF. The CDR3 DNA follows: TGTGCCAGCTCCGAACTAGCGGGAGCTGGCAATGAGCAGTTCTTC.